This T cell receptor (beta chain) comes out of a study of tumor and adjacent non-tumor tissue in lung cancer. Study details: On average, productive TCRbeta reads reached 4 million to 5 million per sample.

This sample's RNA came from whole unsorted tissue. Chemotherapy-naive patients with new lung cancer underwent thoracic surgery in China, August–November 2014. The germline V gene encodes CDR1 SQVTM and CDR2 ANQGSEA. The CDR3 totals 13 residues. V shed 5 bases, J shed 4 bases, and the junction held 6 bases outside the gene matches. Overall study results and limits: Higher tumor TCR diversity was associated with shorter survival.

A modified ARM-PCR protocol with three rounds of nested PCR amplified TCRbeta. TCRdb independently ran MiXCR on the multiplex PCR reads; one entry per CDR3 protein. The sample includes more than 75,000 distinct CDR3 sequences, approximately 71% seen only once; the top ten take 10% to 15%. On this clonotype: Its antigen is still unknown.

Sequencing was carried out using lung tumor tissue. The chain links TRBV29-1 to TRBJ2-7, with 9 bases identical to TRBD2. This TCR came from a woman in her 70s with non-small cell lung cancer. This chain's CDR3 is CSVRTSAFYEQYF. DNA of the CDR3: TGCAGCGTTAGGACTAGCGCCTTTTACGAGCAGTACTTC.